This TCR beta chain is drawn from a study of OX40 agonist ivuxolimab in advanced cancers. Study-level background: The patients got ivuxolimab, which is an agonistic anti-OX40 (CD134) antibody. A partial response was reached by three patients: one with hepatocellular carcinoma and two with cutaneous melanoma.

Study-wide results and caveats: CD8+ T cells showed, on average, more clonal expansion than CD4+ cells. Clonal expansion by week 6 occurred in CD4+ and CD8+ blood T cells (at 0.1 to 3.0 mg/kg).

TCRdb's copy holds only in-frame clones and misses some; the assay was immunoSEQ multiplex PCR. The table includes 15,000 to 20,000 clones, about 86% detected once. V shed 8 bases and J 9 bases; nucleotides not matched to a gene: 8. Germline V gene lookup returns CDR1 LNHDA and CDR2 SQIVND (reference sequence). The CDR3 sequence is 13 residues long. As concerns this clone: Its antigen is still unknown.

The sample was CD4+ or CD8+ T cells sorted from blood, taken in a trial of the OX40 agonist ivuxolimab. The genes are TRBV19 and TRBJ2-4; 9 positions agree with TRBD1. The clonotype was recovered from an adult with an advanced solid tumor such as melanoma, head and neck, liver or kidney cancer. The CDR3 region has the DNA TGTGCCAGTGGTCAGGACAGGGGTGGCATTCAGTACTTC. It translates to CASGQDRGGIQYF.